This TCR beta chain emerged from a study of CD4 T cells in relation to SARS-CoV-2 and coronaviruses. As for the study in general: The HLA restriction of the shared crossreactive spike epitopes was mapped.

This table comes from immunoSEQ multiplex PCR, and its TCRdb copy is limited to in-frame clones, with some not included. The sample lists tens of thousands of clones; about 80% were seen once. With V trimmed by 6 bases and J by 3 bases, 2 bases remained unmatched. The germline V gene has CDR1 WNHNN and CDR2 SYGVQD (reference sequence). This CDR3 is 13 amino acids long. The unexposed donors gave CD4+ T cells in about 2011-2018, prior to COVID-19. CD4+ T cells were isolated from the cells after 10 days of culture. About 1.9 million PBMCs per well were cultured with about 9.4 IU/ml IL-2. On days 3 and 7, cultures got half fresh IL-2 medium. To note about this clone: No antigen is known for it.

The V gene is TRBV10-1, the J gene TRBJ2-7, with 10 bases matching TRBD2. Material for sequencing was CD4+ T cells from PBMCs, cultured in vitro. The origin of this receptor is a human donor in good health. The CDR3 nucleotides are TGCGCCAGCAGCGCTAGCGGGAGCTACGAGCAGTACTTC. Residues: CASSASGSYEQYF.